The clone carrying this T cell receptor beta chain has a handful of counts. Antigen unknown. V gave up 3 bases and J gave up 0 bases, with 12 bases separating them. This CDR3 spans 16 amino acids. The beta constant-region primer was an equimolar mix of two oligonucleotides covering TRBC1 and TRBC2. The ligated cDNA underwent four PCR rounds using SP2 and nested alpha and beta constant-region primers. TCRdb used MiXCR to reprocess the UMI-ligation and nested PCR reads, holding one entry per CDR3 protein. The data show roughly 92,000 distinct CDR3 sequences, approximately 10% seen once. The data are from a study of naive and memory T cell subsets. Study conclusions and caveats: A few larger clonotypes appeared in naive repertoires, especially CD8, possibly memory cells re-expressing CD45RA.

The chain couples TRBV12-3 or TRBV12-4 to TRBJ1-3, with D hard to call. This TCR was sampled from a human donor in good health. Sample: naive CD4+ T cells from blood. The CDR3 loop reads CASSFFAGASGNTIYF. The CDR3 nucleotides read TGTGCCAGCAGTTTTTTTGCGGGCGCCTCTGGAAACACCATATATTTT.